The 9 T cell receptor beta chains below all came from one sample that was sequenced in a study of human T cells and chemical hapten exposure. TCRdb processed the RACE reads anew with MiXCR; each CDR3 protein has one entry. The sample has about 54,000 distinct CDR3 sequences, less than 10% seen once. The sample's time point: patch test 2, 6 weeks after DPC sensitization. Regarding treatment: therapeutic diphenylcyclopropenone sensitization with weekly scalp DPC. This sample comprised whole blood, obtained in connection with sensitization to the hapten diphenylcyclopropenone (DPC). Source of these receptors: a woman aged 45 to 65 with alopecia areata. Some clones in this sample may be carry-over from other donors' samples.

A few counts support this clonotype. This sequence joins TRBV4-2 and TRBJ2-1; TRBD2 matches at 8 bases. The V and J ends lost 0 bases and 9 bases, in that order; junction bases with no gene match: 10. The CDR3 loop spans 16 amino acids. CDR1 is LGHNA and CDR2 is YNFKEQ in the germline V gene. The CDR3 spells CASSQDAVAGSVEQFF. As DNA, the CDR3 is TGTGCCAGCAGCCAAGATGCGGTAGCGGGATCGGTTGAGCAGTTCTTC.

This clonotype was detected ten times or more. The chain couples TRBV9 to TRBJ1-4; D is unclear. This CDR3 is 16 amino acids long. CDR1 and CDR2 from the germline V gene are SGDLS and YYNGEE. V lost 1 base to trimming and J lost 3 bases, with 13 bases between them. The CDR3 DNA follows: TGTGCCAGCAGCGTAAGGCCTGTCGCCGCTAATGAAAAACTGTTTTTT. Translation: CASSVRPVAANEKLFF.

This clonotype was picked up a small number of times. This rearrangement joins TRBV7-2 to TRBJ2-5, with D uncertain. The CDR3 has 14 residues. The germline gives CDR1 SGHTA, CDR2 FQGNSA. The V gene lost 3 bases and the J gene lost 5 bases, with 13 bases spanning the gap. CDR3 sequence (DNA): TGTGCCAGCAGCTTCTCCCTGGTGATCGAGACCCAGTACTTC. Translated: CASSFSLVIETQYF. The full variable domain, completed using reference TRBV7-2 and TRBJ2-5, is GAGVSQSPSNKVTEKGKDVELRCDPISGHTALYWYRQSLGQGLEFLIYFQGNSAPDKSGLPSDRFSAERTGGSVSTLTIQRTQQEDSAVYLCASSFSLVIETQYFGPGTRLLVL.

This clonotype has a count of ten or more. The CDR3 nucleotides are TGTGCCAGCAGGTCACAGGGGAACACTGAAGCTTTCTTT. This codes for CASRSQGNTEAFF. The chain carries TRBV6-6 and TRBJ1-1; possibly TRBD1 for D (6 bases). V was pared by 6 bases and J by 1 base, with 9 bases between. Germline V gene lookup returns CDR1 MNHNY and CDR2 SVGAGI (reference sequence). The length of the CDR3 is 13 residues.

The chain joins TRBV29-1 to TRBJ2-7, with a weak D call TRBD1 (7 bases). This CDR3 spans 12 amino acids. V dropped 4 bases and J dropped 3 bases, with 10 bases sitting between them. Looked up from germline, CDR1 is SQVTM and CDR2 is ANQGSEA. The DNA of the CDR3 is TGCAGCGTTGGGGGGGACAGCTACGAGCAGTACTTC. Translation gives CSVGGDSYEQYF.

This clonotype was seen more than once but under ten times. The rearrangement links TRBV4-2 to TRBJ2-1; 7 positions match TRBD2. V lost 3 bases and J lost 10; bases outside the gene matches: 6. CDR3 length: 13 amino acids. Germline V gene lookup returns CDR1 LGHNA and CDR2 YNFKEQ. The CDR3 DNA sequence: TGTGCCAGCAGCCAGGAAGGGAGGGGCGAGCAGTTCTTC. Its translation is CASSQEGRGEQFF.

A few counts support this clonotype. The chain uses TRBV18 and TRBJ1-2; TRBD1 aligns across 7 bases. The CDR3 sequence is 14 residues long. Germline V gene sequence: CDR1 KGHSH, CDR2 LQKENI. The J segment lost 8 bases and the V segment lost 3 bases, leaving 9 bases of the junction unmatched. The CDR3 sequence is CASSPQDRSSGYTF. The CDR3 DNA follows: TGTGCCAGCTCACCGCAGGACAGGTCTAGCGGCTACACCTTC.

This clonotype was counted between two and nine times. The CDR3 bases are TGTGCCAGCAGTTATTGGTCCCAGGGATCCGGCTACACCTTC. Protein: CASSYWSQGSGYTF. The genes are TRBV6-2 or TRBV6-3 and TRBJ1-2; D is possibly TRBD1 (5 bases). This CDR3 has 14 amino acids. Trimming left V 3 bases short and J 8 bases short, with 16 bases between. Germline CDR1 MNHEY, CDR2 SVGEGT.

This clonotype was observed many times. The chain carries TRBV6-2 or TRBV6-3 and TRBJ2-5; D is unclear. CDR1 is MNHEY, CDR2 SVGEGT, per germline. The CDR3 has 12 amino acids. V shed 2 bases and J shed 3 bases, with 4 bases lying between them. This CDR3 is CASSYPEETQYF. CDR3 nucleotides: TGTGCCAGCAGTTACCCCGAAGAGACCCAGTACTTC.